The clone carrying this T cell receptor (beta chain) has a count of ten or more. The antigen is unknown. This entry belongs to a study of spatial heterogeneity in lung cancer. Study conclusions and caveats: Tumoral mutation counts were tracked by counts of expanded intratumoral alpha and beta TCRs.

Sample time point: sample taken at primary tumor resection. The length of the CDR3 is 14 residues. Per germline, CDR1 SGHRS and CDR2 YFSETQ. V gave up 0 bases and J gave up 2 bases, with 7 bases separating them. Each CDR3 protein gets one entry after TCRdb re-called the 5' RACE reads with MiXCR. The sample has 25,000 to 30,000 distinct CDR3 sequences, just over 7% seen once. The sequencing used lung tumor tissue, collected at surgery. The receptor's source is a male donor with early-stage non-small cell lung cancer. The chain couples TRBV5-1 to TRBJ2-3, with no clear D. CDR3 in DNA: TGCGCCAGCAGCTTGGAAGGGTACACAGATACGCAGTATTTT. This codes for CASSLEGYTDTQYF. The full variable domain, with the rest looked up from reference TRBV5-1 and TRBJ2-3, is KAGVTQTPRYLIKTRGQQVTLSCSPISGHRSVSWYQQTPGQGLQFLFEYFSETQRNKGNFPGRFSGRQFSNSRSEMNVSTLELGDSALYLCASSLEGYTDTQYFGPGTRLTVL.